A single count supports the clone carrying this T cell receptor (beta chain). Its target is unknown. This entry belongs to a study of cytomegalovirus exposure and HLA in healthy donors. Whole-study findings and limits: Both high specificity and high sensitivity reportedly marked the classifier's diagnosis of cytomegalovirus status. In a later analysis, V- and J-gene trimming of beta chains associated with a DCLRE1C missense variant, replicated independently.

Both 60 Vbeta primers and 13 Jbeta primers went into the PCR. Clones were sequenced by immunoSEQ multiplex PCR, and TCRdb holds only the in-frame ones, with some missing. The table shows about 160,000 clones, with approximately 77% occurring only once. The trim removed 8 bases at V and 6 bases at J, leaving 5 bases unmatched. This CDR3 is 15 amino acids long. CDR1 LGHNA and CDR2 YSLEER come from the germline V gene. The chain links TRBV4-3 to TRBJ2-1; TRBD2 matches 15 bases. Material: PBMCs. The receptor was derived from a female donor in good health and CMV-seronegative. CDR3 DNA: TGCGCCAGCGCTCCGGGACTAGCGGGGGGCAATGAGCAGTTCTTC. This sequence encodes CASAPGLAGGNEQFF.